The rows below give T cell receptor beta chains drawn from one sample of a study of blood T cell repertoires in COVID-19. Only in-frame clones appear in the TCRdb table, and some are missing; sequencing was by immunoSEQ multiplex PCR. The repertoire holds approximately 240,000 clones, with 85% as singletons. Sequencing was performed on peripheral blood. These receptors were taken from a woman aged 55-75 years with active or convalescent COVID-19. The conserved cysteine and the conserved F or W are not part of the CDR3 here.

j_gene	v_gene	len	CDR3aa
TRBJ2-1	TRBV19	14	ASSTHVGGPYNEQF
TRBJ1-3	TRBV2	14	ASRAHGQISGNTIY
TRBJ2-7	TRBV20-1	9	SVERDIEQY
TRBJ2-1	TRBV30	14	AWSALRREVYNEQF
TRBJ1-6	TRBV5-1	13	ASSLGQGGNSPLH
TRBJ2-2	TRBV5-5	14	ASSLAGGSNTGELF
TRBJ1-1	TRBV3-1/TRBV3-2	13	ASSPRGGSNTEAF
TRBJ2-5	TRBV10-1	14	ASAPGTSGREETQY
TRBJ1-1	TRBV2	9	ASTVVPGAF
TRBJ1-4	TRBV28	15	ASSPPPRQGPNEKLF
TRBJ2-1	TRBV2	13	ASSRRTATYNEQF
TRBJ1-2	TRBV10-3	8	AIRTEGYT
TRBJ2-7	TRBV19	11	ASSWDRGGEQY
TRBJ1-1	TRBV7-9	11	ASSSRGGSEAF
TRBJ1-5	TRBV19	12	ASSMGQPNQPQH
TRBJ2-7	TRBV5-5	12	ASSPYRRSYEQY
TRBJ2-5	TRBV28	13	ASRGTSGGRETQY
TRBJ1-1	TRBV2	12	ASKGVRAPPEAF
TRBJ2-5	TRBV24-1	14	ATSDLGRGNQETQY
TRBJ1-6	TRBV3-1/TRBV3-2	15	ASSQGSSGGLGSPLH
TRBJ1-1	TRBV19	12	ASSVGQGAGEAF
TRBJ1-2	TRBV4-1	13	ASSQGGGPPGGYT
TRBJ2-4	TRBV15	13	ATSRGQPSQNIQY
TRBJ2-1	TRBV19	12	ASSRAGAIGEQF
TRBJ2-5	TRBV7-7	12	ASRDRGPEETQY
TRBJ2-2	TRBV7-8	13	ASSRTSGWTGELF
TRBJ2-3	TRBV3-1/TRBV3-2	11	ASSIRGGDTQY
TRBJ2-3	TRBV4-1	14	ASSQVGDTSTDTQY
TRBJ1-2	TRBV12-3/TRBV12-4	10	ASSFSQHGYT
TRBJ1-2	TRBV10-3	11	ALSDRGGYGYT
TRBJ2-7	TRBV13	13	ASSLSGVQPYEQY
TRBJ1-4	TRBV4-2	11	ASSRLTDEKLF
TRBJ1-2	TRBV4-1	16	ASSHSTNSGTGGYGYT
TRBJ2-1	TRBV19	15	ASSIVPGLGRYNEQF
TRBJ2-7	TRBV7-8	13	ASSLRQGAFGEQY
TRBJ2-3	TRBV5-1	14	ASSPPRTGGADTQY
TRBJ2-7	TRBV6-1	14	ASSERDRAVLREQY
TRBJ2-7	TRBV11-3	12	ASSFGQGDYEQY
TRBJ1-2	TRBV30	12	AWRGDAGHGGYT
TRBJ2-7	TRBV14	14	ASSQATSYGDYEQY
TRBJ2-3	TRBV6-5	12	ASSASGSFGTQY
TRBJ2-1	TRBV29-1	12	SVEGVSSYNEQF
TRBJ2-7	TRBV30	10	AWTGLTNEQY
TRBJ2-1	TRBV27	9	ASSLRGEQF
TRBJ1-1	TRBV18	16	ASSPATTGVSTKVEAF
TRBJ1-1	TRBV9	10	ASSPQGSEAF
TRBJ2-3	TRBV6-5	11	ASRRPDFSTQY
TRBJ1-1	TRBV28	14	ASSFERGRRGQQAF
TRBJ2-1	TRBV5-1	14	ASSFQFQVPNNEQF
TRBJ2-7	TRBV19	13	ASSDGLAGAREQY
TRBJ2-1	TRBV7-9	12	ASSFGLVGNEQF
TRBJ1-2	TRBV6-5	12	ASSTRGGVGGYT
TRBJ2-3	TRBV5-1	13	ASSLQRGGSDTQY
TRBJ1-1	TRBV28	16	ASRPVLLTGGLGTEAF
TRBJ1-1	TRBV3-1/TRBV3-2	16	ASSLGVMRARSNTEAF
TRBJ1-2	TRBV29-1	11	SALDRGWDGYT
TRBJ2-7	TRBV27	11	ASSPGERYEQY
TRBJ2-1	TRBV7-2	13	ASSLVGQGVNEQF
TRBJ1-1	TRBV19	10	ASSFAGTEAF
TRBJ2-3	TRBV29-1	10	SGAGGTDTQY